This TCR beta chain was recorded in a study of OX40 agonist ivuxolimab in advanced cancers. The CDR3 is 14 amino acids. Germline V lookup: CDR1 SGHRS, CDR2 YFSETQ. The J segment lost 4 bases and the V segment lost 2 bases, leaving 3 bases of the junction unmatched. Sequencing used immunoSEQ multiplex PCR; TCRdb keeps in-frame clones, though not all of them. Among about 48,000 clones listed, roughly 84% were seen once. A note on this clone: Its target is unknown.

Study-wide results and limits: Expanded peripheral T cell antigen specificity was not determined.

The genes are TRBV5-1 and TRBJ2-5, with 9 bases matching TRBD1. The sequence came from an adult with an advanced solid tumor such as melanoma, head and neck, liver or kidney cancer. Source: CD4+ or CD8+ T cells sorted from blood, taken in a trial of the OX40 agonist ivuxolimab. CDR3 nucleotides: TGCGCCAGCAGCTTACAGGGGGCAGGAGAGACCCAGTACTTC. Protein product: CASSLQGAGETQYF.